These 19 T cell receptor beta chains were all obtained from the same sample, sequenced in a study of T cells in localized non-small cell lung cancer. The method was immunoSEQ multiplex PCR; TCRdb's version includes in-frame clones alone and lacks a portion of them. The sample includes approximately 47,000 clones, about 88% seen only once; the top ten take about 2.5%. This specimen was PBMCs, taken before any cancer treatment. Every receptor here comes from a man aged 40-75 years with stage II lung adenocarcinoma.

This clone appeared a single time. The genes are TRBV21-1 and TRBJ1-3. TRBV21-1 is a recognized pseudogene. The CDR3 is made up of 10 amino acids. In DNA form, the CDR3 reads TGTGCCAGCACCCCCCTAACCATATATTTT. Translating gives CASTPLTIYF.

The chain couples TRBV2 to TRBJ1-1; D might be TRBD1 (5 bases). The germline V gene encodes CDR1 SNHLY and CDR2 FYNNEI. CDR3 length equals 14 residues. V was shortened by 2 bases and J by 2 bases, with 9 bases between the two germline ends. The CDR3 DNA reads TGTGCCAGCAGTGAACGTGGGGCTAACACTGAAGCTTTCTTT. Protein product: CASSERGANTEAFF.

This rearrangement joins TRBV19 to TRBJ2-7; 10 nucleotides align to TRBD1. Per the germline V gene, CDR1 is LNHDA and CDR2 is SQIVND (reference sequence). The CDR3 loop spans 15 amino acids. J lost 1 base, V lost 9 bases, and 9 bases had no gene match. As DNA, the CDR3 is TGTGCCAGAAAGGGGGGACAGGGGAGGTCCTACGAGCAGTACTTC. Protein product: CARKGGQGRSYEQYF.

This chain joins TRBV5-4 and TRBJ2-3; 7 bases fit TRBD1. This CDR3 is built from 17 residues. Germline V CDR1 and CDR2: SGHNT, YYREEE (reference sequence). The trim removed 1 base at V and 4 bases at J, leaving 12 bases unmatched. The CDR3 loop is CASSLMGDSPGADTQYF. The DNA of the CDR3 is TGTGCCAGCAGCTTGATGGGGGACAGTCCAGGGGCAGATACGCAGTATTTT.

This chain links TRBV9 with TRBJ2-3; D is ambiguous. The germline V and J ends were trimmed by 1 base and 6 bases, with 9 bases remaining between them. This CDR3 has 13 residues. Germline CDR1 is SGDLS and CDR2 is YYNGEE. Here the CDR3 DNA reads TGTGCCAGCAGCGTATCCCCAGGTGATACGCAGTATTTT. It yields the protein CASSVSPGDTQYF.

The chain has TRBV5-4 and TRBJ2-5; no definite D call. Looked up from germline, CDR1 is SGHNT and CDR2 is YYREEE (reference sequence). V lost 0 bases to trimming and J lost 4 bases, with 22 bases between them. This CDR3 has 18 residues. This CDR3 is CASSLARRAKIPRETQYF. The DNA of the CDR3 is TGTGCCAGCAGCTTGGCCAGACGGGCCAAGATTCCCCGAGAGACCCAGTACTTC.

The rearrangement uses TRBV27 and TRBJ1-2; 8 nucleotides line up with TRBD1. CDR3 length: 15 amino acids. J gave up 0 bases and V 2 bases, and 2 bases lay outside the gene matches. Germline lookup yields CDR1 MNHEY and CDR2 SMNVEV (reference sequence). The CDR3 here is CASSLQGAANYGYTF. Here the CDR3 DNA reads TGTGCCAGCAGTTTACAGGGGGCCGCTAACTATGGCTACACCTTC.

This chain joins TRBV4-2 and TRBJ2-2; 8 nucleotides match TRBD2. CDR1 is LGHNA, CDR2 YNFKEQ, per germline. The ends lost 4 bases at V and 5 bases at J; junction bases unmatched: 9. The CDR3 has 16 amino acids. Here the CDR3 DNA reads TGTGCCAGCAGCCGAGAAGCGGGGGAGGGAACCGGGGAGCTGTTTTTT. It translates to CASSREAGEGTGELFF.

This clone was counted only a few times. The J gene is TRBJ2-5, the V gene TRBV5-6, with unresolved D. The V gene's germline CDR1 is SGHDT and CDR2 YYEEEE. CDR3 length: 14 amino acids. Trimming took off 2 bases at V and 5 bases at J, with 13 bases between the two ends. The chain's CDR3 is CASSLGSPLETQYF. The CDR3 DNA follows: TGTGCCAGCAGCTTAGGGTCGCCCCTGGAGACCCAGTACTTC.

This rearrangement joins TRBV7-8 to TRBJ2-1; TRBD2 matches at 7 bases. Per germline, CDR1 SGHVS and CDR2 FQNEAQ. The CDR3 length is 16 residues. Unmatched junction bases numbered 8, after V lost 4 bases and J lost 2 bases. CDR3 coding DNA: TGTGCCAGCAGCTCCGCTTTCGCGGGGGCCTACAATGAGCAGTTCTTC. Translating gives CASSSAFAGAYNEQFF.

This chain joins TRBV18 and TRBJ2-3; no definite D call. V shed 3 bases and J shed 4 bases, with 17 bases lying between them. The CDR3 extends over 16 amino acids. The germline V gene has CDR1 KGHSH and CDR2 LQKENI. In DNA, the CDR3 is TGTGCCAGCTCACCGAATCTCGAGACCAGCGCAGATACGCAGTATTTT. Translation: CASSPNLETSADTQYF.

The genes are TRBV7-6 and TRBJ2-1, with 7 positions matching TRBD2. V lost 3 bases and J lost 2; bases outside the gene matches: 4. The germline V gene has CDR1 SGHVS and CDR2 FNYEAQ. CDR3 length: 15 amino acids. DNA of the CDR3: TGTGCCAGCAGCTTGACTAGCAGTCCCTACAATGAGCAGTTCTTC. Translation: CASSLTSSPYNEQFF.

The chain uses TRBV2 and TRBJ1-6, with 7 bases that match TRBD1. CDR3 length: 14 residues. Germline V gene lookup returns CDR1 SNHLY and CDR2 FYNNEI. V lost 6 bases, J lost 7 bases, and 6 bases stayed unmatched. The DNA of the CDR3 is TGTGCCAGCAGCCGACAGGGAGGGAATTCACCCCTCCACTTT. Translated: CASSRQGGNSPLHF.

This chain joins TRBV5-1 and TRBJ1-2, with D maybe TRBD1 (5 bases). Germline lookup yields CDR1 SGHRS and CDR2 YFSETQ. This CDR3 has 17 amino acids. V was cut by 1 base and J by 8 bases, with 24 bases left in between. This CDR3 is CASSLKGVEGTDQGYTF. In DNA, the CDR3 is TGCGCCAGCAGCTTGAAAGGCGTGGAAGGGACGGATCAGGGCTACACCTTC.

Worth noting for this clone: The identical CDR3 is also encoded by other nucleotide sequences in the sample. The chain has TRBV5-6 and TRBJ2-3; D is unresolved. There are 13 residues in the CDR3. The germline V and J ends were trimmed by 2 bases and 0 bases, with 4 bases remaining between them. Germline loops: CDR1 SGHDT, CDR2 YYEEEE. The DNA for the CDR3 is TGTGCCAGCAGCTTAGGTAGCACAGATACGCAGTATTTT. Translated, it gives CASSLGSTDTQYF.

J is TRBJ2-3 and V is TRBV2, with 9 bases that match TRBD1. V was clipped by 6 bases and J by 6 bases; unmatched bases: 10. The CDR3 contains 15 residues. The germline V gene encodes CDR1 SNHLY and CDR2 FYNNEI. The CDR3 DNA reads as TGTGCCAGCAGGTTCGACAGGGGGAAATCGGATACGCAGTATTTT. The encoded protein is CASRFDRGKSDTQYF.

The chain has TRBV6-1 and TRBJ1-1; 7 bases map to TRBD1. Germline assignment: CDR1 MNHNS and CDR2 SASEGT. The CDR3 has 14 residues. Losses at the gene ends were 6 bases for V and 4 bases for J; bases not matched to a gene: 8. The CDR3 here is CASRIDRVATEAFF. The CDR3 nucleotides read TGTGCCAGCAGGATAGACAGGGTGGCCACTGAAGCTTTCTTT.

This chain connects TRBV6-5 to TRBJ1-1; D is ambiguous. V gave up 6 bases and J gave up 6 bases, with 20 bases separating them. The CDR3 totals 15 residues. Germline CDR1 is MNHEY and CDR2 is SVGAGI. The DNA for the CDR3 is TGTGCCAGCAGGGAGACGTTGGGTGTGAAGTCTGAAGCTTTCTTT. It specifies CASRETLGVKSEAFF.

This clone was picked up a small number of times. The identical CDR3 is also encoded by other nucleotide sequences in the sample. The genes are TRBV5-1 and TRBJ1-6; D ambiguous. CDR3 length: 13 amino acids. From germline, CDR1 is SGHRS and CDR2 YFSETQ. Trimming cost V 4 bases and J 5 bases, with 7 bases left between them. CDR3 loop: CASSPEDNSPLHF. The CDR3, as DNA: TGCGCCAGCAGCCCTGAAGATAATTCACCCCTCCACTTT.